This section outlines one T cell receptor (beta chain) sequence together with its context. The length of the CDR3 is 13 residues. The V segment lost 6 bases and the J segment 3 bases; nucleotides outside the gene matches: 5. The germline V gene has CDR1 MDHEN and CDR2 SYDVKM. In the original workflow: It was from reference gene primer amplification that nucleated cell counts were estimated. Clones were sequenced by immunoSEQ multiplex PCR, and TCRdb holds only the in-frame ones, with some missing. V and J calls and clone size follow that table, whereas D and trimming were derived from the DNA. The table shows approximately 31,000 clones, with 80% to 95% occurring only once. The sample comes from a study of blood T cell repertoires in COVID-19. Turning to the study itself: Both acute and convalescent COVID-19 samples were obtained from the United States, Italy and Spain. In each case, the material was cDNA or gDNA derived from T cells, B-cell-depleted T cells, or PBMCs.

This TCR was sampled from a man aged 55-75 years with acute or convalescent COVID-19. The sequenced material came from peripheral blood. The rearrangement links TRBV28 to TRBJ2-7; 7 nucleotides agree with TRBD1. CDR3 nucleotides: TGTGCCAGCAGAGGGACAGCTCTCTACGAGCAGTACTTC. Its translation: CASRGTALYEQYF.